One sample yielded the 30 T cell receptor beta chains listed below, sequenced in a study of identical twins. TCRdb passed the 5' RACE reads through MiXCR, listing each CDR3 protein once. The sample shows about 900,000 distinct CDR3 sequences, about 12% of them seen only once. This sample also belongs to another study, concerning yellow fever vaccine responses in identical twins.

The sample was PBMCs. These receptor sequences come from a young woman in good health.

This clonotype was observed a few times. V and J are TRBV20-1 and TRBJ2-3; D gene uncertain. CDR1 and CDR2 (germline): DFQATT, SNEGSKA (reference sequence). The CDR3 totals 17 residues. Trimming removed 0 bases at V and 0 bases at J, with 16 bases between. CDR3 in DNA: TGCAGTGCTAGAGACCCCTTCGGGCCGTCGAGCACAGATACGCAGTATTTT. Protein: CSARDPFGPSSTDTQYF.

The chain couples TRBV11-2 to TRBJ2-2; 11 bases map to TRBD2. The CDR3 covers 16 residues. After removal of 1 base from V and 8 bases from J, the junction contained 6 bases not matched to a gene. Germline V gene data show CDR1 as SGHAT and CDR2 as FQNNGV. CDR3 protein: CASSLVAGGSQGELFF. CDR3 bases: TGTGCCAGCAGCTTAGTAGCGGGAGGGTCACAAGGGGAGCTGTTTTTT.

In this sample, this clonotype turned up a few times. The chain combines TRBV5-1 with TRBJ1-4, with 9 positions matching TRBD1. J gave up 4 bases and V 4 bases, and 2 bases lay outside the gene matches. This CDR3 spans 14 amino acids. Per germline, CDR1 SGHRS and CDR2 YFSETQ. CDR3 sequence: CASSPTGGNEKLFF. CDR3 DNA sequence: TGCGCCAGCAGCCCGACAGGGGGTAATGAAAAACTGTTTTTT.

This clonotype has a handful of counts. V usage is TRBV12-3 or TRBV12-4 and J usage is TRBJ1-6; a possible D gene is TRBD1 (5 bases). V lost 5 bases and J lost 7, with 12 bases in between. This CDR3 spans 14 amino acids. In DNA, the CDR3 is TGTGCCAGCAGTCCGCAGGGTTACAATTCACCCCTCCACTTT. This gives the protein CASSPQGYNSPLHF.

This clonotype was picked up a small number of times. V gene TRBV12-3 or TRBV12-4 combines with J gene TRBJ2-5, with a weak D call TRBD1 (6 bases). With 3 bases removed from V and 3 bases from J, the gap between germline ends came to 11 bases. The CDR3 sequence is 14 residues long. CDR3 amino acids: CASSLSQGKETQYF. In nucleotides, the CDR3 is TGTGCCAGCAGTTTGTCACAGGGTAAAGAGACCCAGTACTTC.

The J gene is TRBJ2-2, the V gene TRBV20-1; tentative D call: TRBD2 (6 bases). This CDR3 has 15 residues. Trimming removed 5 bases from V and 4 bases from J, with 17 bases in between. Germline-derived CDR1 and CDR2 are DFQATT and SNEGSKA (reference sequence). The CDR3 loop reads CSAPRLVPGTGELFF. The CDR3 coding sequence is TGCAGTGCTCCGCGACTAGTCCCGGGCACCGGGGAGCTGTTTTTT.

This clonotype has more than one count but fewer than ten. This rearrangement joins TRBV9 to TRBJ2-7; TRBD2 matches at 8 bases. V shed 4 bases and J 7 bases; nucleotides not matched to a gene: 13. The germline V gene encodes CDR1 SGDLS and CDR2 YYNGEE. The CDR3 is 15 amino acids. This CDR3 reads CASSSRGVGLEEQYF. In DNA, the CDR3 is TGTGCCAGCAGCTCACGCGGGGTGGGACTAGAAGAGCAGTACTTC. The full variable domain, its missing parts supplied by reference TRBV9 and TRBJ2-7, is DSGVTQTPKHLITATGQRVTLRCSPRSGDLSVYWYQQSLDQGLQFLIQYYNGEERAKGNILERFSAQQFPDLHSELNLSSLELGDSALYFCASSSRGVGLEEQYFGPGTRLTVT.

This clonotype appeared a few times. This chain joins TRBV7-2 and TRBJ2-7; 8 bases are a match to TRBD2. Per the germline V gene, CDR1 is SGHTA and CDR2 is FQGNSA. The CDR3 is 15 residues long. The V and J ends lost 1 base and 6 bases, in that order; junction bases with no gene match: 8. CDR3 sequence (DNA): TGTGCCAGCAGCTTAGTGGGACTAGTTACTCCCGAGCAGTACTTC. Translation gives CASSLVGLVTPEQYF.

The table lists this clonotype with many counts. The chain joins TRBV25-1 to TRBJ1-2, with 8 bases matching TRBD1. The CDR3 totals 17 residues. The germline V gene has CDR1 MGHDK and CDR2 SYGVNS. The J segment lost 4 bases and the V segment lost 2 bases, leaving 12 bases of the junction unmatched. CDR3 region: CASSEADRGPLGYGYTF. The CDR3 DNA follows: TGTGCCAGCAGTGAAGCCGACAGGGGACCCCTCGGCTATGGCTACACCTTC.

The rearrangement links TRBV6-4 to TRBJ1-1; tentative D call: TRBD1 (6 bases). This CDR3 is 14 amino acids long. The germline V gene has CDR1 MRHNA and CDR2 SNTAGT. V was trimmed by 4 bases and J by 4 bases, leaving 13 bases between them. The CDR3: CASSVERTATEAFF. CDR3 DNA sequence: TGTGCCAGCAGTGTCGAACGGACAGCCACTGAAGCTTTCTTT.

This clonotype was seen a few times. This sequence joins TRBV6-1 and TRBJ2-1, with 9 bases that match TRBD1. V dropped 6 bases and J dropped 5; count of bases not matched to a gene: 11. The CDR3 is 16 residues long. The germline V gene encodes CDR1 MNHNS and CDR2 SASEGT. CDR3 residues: CASRAQGAGFNNEQFF. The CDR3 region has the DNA TGTGCCAGCAGGGCACAGGGGGCAGGGTTTAACAATGAGCAGTTCTTC.

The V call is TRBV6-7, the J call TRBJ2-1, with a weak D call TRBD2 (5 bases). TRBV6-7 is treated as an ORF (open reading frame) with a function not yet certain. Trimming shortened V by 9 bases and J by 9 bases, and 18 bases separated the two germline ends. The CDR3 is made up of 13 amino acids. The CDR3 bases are TGTGCCAGGAAGCGGCTCGGGGTAGGTGAGCAGTTCTTC. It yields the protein CARKRLGVGEQFF.

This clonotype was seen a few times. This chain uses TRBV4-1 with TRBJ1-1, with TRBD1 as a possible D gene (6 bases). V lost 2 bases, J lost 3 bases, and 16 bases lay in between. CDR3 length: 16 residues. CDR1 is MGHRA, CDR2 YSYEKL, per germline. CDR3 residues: CASSQPWDTRYTEAFF. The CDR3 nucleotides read TGCGCCAGCAGCCAACCTTGGGACACCCGATACACTGAAGCTTTCTTT.

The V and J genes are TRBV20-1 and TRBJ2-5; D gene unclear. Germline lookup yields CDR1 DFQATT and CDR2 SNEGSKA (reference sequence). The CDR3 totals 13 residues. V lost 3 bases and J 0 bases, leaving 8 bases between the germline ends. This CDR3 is CSASPLDQETQYF. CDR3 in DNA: TGCAGTGCTAGTCCCCTGGACCAAGAGACCCAGTACTTC.

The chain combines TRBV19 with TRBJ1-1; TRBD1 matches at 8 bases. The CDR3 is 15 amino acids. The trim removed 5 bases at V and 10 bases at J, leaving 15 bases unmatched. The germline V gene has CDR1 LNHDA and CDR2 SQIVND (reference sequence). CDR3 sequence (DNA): TGTGCCAGTAGTCCACGAGGGACAGGACCCCAGGGAGCTTTCTTT. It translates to CASSPRGTGPQGAFF.

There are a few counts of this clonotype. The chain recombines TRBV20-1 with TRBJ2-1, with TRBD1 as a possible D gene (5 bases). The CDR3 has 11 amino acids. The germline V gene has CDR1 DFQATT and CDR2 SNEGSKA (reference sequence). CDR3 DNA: TGCAGGGCCTCAGGGCACAATGAGCAGTTCTTC. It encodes CRASGHNEQFF.

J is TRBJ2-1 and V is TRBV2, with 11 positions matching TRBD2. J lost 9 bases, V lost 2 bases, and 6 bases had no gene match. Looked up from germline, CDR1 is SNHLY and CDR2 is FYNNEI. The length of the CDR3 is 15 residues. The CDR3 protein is CASSEWSSGRGEQFF. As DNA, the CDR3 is TGTGCCAGCAGTGAATGGAGTAGCGGGAGGGGTGAGCAGTTCTTC. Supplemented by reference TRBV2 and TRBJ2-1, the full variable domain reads EPEVTQTPSHQVTQMGQEVILRCVPISNHLYFYWYRQILGQKVEFLVSFYNNEISEKSEIFDDQFSVERPDGSNFTLKIRSTKLEDSAMYFCASSEWSSGRGEQFFGPGTRLTVL.

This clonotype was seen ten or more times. DNA of the CDR3: TGTGCCAGCAGTCAGTGGACAGACCAAGAGACCCAGTACTTC. Translation: CASSQWTDQETQYF. V usage is TRBV12-3 or TRBV12-4 and J usage is TRBJ2-5, with D perhaps matching TRBD1 (6 bases). This CDR3 is 14 amino acids long. V gave up 5 bases and J gave up 0 bases, with 10 bases separating them.

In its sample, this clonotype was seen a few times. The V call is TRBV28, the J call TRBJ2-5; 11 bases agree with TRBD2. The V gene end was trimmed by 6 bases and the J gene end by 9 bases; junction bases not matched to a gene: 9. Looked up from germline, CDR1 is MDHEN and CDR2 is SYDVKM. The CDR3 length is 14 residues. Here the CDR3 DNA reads TGTGCCAGCAGCTCCAGACTAGCGGGATTGTCCCAGTACTTC. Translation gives CASSSRLAGLSQYF.

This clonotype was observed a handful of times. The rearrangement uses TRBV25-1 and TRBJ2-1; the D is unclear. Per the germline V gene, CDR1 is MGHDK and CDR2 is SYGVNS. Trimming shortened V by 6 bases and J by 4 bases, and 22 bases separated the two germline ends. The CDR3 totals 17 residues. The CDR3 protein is CASRTDEADNGYNEQFF. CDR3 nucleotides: TGTGCCAGCAGGACCGATGAGGCTGACAATGGGTACAATGAGCAGTTCTTC.

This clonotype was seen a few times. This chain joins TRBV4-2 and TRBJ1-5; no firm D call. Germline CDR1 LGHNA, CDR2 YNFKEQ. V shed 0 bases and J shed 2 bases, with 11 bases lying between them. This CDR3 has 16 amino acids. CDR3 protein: CASSQDSGFGNQPQHF. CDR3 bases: TGTGCCAGCAGCCAAGATAGCGGGTTTGGCAATCAGCCCCAGCATTTT.

CDR3 protein: CASQFKGANVLTF. In DNA form, the CDR3 reads TGTGCCAGCCAATTTAAGGGGGCCAACGTCCTGACTTTC. The chain employs TRBV12-3 or TRBV12-4 and TRBJ2-6; D not certain. V was clipped by 8 bases and J by 4 bases, with 9 bases between them. CDR3 length: 13 amino acids.

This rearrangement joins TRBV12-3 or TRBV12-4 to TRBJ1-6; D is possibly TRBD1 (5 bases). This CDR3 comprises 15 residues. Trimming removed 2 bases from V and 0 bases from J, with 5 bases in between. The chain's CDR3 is CASSLQGSYNSPLHF. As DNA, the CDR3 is TGTGCCAGCAGTTTACAGGGCTCCTATAATTCACCCCTCCACTTT.

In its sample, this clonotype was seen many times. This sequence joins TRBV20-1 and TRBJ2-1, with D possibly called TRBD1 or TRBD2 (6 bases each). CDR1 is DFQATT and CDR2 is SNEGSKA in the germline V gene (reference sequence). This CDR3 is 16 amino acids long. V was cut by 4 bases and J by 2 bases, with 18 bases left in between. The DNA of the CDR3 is TGCAGTGCTATTTCGGGGGCAGGGAGCGCCTACAATGAGCAGTTCTTC. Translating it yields CSAISGAGSAYNEQFF.

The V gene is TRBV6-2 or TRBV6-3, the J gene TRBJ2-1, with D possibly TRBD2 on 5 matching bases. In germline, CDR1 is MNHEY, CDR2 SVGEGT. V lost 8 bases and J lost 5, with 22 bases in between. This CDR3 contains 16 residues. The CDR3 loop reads CASRQSMASGNNEQFF. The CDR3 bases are TGTGCCAGCCGTCAGTCGATGGCAAGCGGAAACAATGAGCAGTTCTTC.

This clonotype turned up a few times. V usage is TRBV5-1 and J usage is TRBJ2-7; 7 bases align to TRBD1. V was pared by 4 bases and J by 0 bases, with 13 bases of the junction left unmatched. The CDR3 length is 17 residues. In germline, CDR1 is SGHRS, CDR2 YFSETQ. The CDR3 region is CASSAAGGTLNSYEQYF. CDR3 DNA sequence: TGCGCCAGCAGCGCCGCAGGGGGAACCCTCAACTCCTACGAGCAGTACTTC.

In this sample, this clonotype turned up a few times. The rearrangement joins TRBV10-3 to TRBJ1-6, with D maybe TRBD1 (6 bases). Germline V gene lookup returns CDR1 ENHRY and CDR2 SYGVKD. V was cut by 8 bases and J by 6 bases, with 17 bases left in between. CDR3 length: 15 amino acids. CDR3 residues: CAISPAQGGNSPLHF. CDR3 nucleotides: TGTGCCATCTCCCCCGCACAGGGAGGTAATTCACCCCTCCACTTT.

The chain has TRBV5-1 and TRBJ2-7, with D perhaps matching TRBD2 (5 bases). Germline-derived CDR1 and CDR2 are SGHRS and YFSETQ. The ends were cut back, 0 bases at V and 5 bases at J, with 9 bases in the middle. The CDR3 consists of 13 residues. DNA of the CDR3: TGCGCCAGCAGCTTGGATCTAGCCCACGAGCAGTACTTC. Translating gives CASSLDLAHEQYF.

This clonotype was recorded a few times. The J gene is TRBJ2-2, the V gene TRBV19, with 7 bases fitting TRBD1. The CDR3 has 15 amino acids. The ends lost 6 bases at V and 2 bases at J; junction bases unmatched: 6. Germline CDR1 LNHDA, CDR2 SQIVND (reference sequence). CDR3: CASRYRGGNTGELFF. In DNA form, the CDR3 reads TGTGCCAGTAGATACAGGGGTGGAAACACCGGGGAGCTGTTTTTT. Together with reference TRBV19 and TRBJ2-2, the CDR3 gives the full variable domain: DGGITQSPKYLFRKEGQNVTLSCEQNLNHDAMYWYRQDPGQGLRLIYYSQIVNDFQKGDIAEGYSVSREKKESFPLTVTSAQKNPTAFYLCASRYRGGNTGELFFGEGSRLTVL.

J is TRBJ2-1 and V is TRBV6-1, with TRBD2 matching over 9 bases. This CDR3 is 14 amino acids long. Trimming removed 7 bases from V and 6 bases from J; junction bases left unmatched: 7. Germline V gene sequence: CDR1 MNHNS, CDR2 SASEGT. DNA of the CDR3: TGTGCCAGCACTAATAGCGGGAGAACCAATGAGCAGTTCTTC. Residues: CASTNSGRTNEQFF.